This is a list of T cell receptor beta chains from one sample in a study of cytomegalovirus exposure and HLA in healthy donors. Clones were read by immunoSEQ multiplex PCR, and TCRdb kept only the in-frame ones, dropping some. The repertoire holds 200,000 to 250,000 clones, with around 89% as singletons. The specimen sequenced was PBMCs. These TCRs come from a young woman in good health and CMV-seronegative. The CDR3 runs from the conserved cysteine through the conserved F or W. A D gene is named only where the DNA matches it firmly. Clone size, where shown, is once, few, many, or a class for clones that have expanded.

CDR3 DNA: TGTGCCAGCAGGGCGGGACAGGTGGTCGAGCAGTACTTC; CDR3 protein: CASRAGQVVEQYF; clone size: once; J gene: TRBJ2-7; D gene: TRBD1; V gene: TRBV2
CDR3 DNA: TGTGCCTGGAGTGTATCGGAGCCGAACGGGGAGCTGTTTTTT; CDR3 protein: CAWSVSEPNGELFF; clone size: few; J gene: TRBJ2-2; D gene: -; V gene: TRBV30
CDR3 DNA: TGCAGTGCCAGCGGCAACACTGAAGCTTTCTTT; CDR3 protein: CSASGNTEAFF; clone size: -; J gene: TRBJ1-1; D gene: -; V gene: TRBV20-1
CDR3 DNA: TGTGCCAGCAGCCCAATACAATTGGACAGCCTTGGCTACACCTTC; CDR3 protein: CASSPIQLDSLGYTF; clone size: -; J gene: TRBJ1-2; D gene: -; V gene: TRBV7-9
CDR3 DNA: TGTTCCAGCAGCTTACAAACGAGGCGGGAGGTAAGGTACGAGCAGTACTTC; CDR3 protein: CSSSLQTRREVRYEQYF; clone size: -; J gene: TRBJ2-7; D gene: TRBD2; V gene: TRBV7-9
CDR3 DNA: TGTGCCAGCAGTGATTCTAGCGGGATTAACAATGAGCAGTTCTTC; CDR3 protein: CASSDSSGINNEQFF; clone size: once; J gene: TRBJ2-1; D gene: TRBD2; V gene: TRBV6-1
CDR3 DNA: TGTGCCAGTTGGACTAGCGGGAGTACTTTCACAGATACGCAGTATTTT; CDR3 protein: CASWTSGSTFTDTQYF; clone size: -; J gene: TRBJ2-3; D gene: TRBD2; V gene: TRBV2
CDR3 DNA: TGTGCCAGCAGCGCCGGGACAGGGGGGTACGAGCAGTACTTC; CDR3 protein: CASSAGTGGYEQYF; clone size: few; J gene: TRBJ2-7; D gene: TRBD1; V gene: TRBV7-6
CDR3 DNA: TGTGCCAGCAGCGATCACAGGAGAAACTATGGCTACACCTTC; CDR3 protein: CASSDHRRNYGYTF; clone size: few; J gene: TRBJ1-2; D gene: -; V gene: TRBV7-2
CDR3 DNA: TGTGCCAGCAAAACGACAGGAGTCACAGATACGCAGTATTTT; CDR3 protein: CASKTTGVTDTQYF; clone size: -; J gene: TRBJ2-3; D gene: -; V gene: TRBV6-5
CDR3 DNA: TGTGCCAGCAGCGGAGGGGCGGGGGGCGCGTATGGCTACACCTTC; CDR3 protein: CASSGGAGGAYGYTF; clone size: -; J gene: TRBJ1-2; D gene: -; V gene: TRBV6-1
CDR3 DNA: TGTGCCAGCAGATCCCAGGGTGATGGCACTGAAGCTTTCTTT; CDR3 protein: CASRSQGDGTEAFF; clone size: -; J gene: TRBJ1-1; D gene: -; V gene: TRBV2
CDR3 DNA: TGTGCCAGCAGTTCTCTAGCGGACCAAGAGACCCAGTACTTC; CDR3 protein: CASSSLADQETQYF; clone size: -; J gene: TRBJ2-5; D gene: TRBD2; V gene: TRBV27
CDR3 DNA: TGCGCCAGCAGCCGCGGGCCAGACGAGAATGGCTACACCTTC; CDR3 protein: CASSRGPDENGYTF; clone size: -; J gene: TRBJ1-2; D gene: -; V gene: TRBV4-1
CDR3 DNA: TGTGCCAGCACCGCCCCCATGAGGGGGTCCCCAGATACGCAGTATTTT; CDR3 protein: CASTAPMRGSPDTQYF; clone size: few; J gene: TRBJ2-3; D gene: -; V gene: TRBV7-8
CDR3 DNA: TGCGCCAGCAGCCCGGTTGGCGGGGGAGAGACCCAGTACTTC; CDR3 protein: CASSPVGGGETQYF; clone size: -; J gene: TRBJ2-5; D gene: TRBD2; V gene: TRBV5-1